The 10 T cell receptor beta chains given below trace back to one sample, sequenced in a study of OX40 agonist ivuxolimab in advanced cancers. TCRdb keeps only in-frame clones here, not all; method: immunoSEQ multiplex PCR. The sample contains 47,000 or so clones, more than 85% of which appear only once. The sequenced sample was CD4+ or CD8+ T cells sorted from blood, obtained in a trial of the OX40 agonist ivuxolimab. These receptors were obtained from an adult with an advanced solid tumor such as melanoma, head and neck, liver or kidney cancer.

The chain combines TRBV5-1 with TRBJ2-7; 8 bases align to TRBD1. The germline V gene has CDR1 SGHRS and CDR2 YFSETQ. The V gene end was trimmed by 4 bases and the J gene end by 5 bases; junction bases not matched to a gene: 8. The CDR3 runs 14 residues. CDR3 in amino acids: CASSAGQGADEQYF. CDR3 nucleotides: TGCGCCAGCAGCGCTGGACAGGGTGCCGACGAGCAGTACTTC.

This clone was recorded once. The chain couples TRBV7-9 to TRBJ2-3, with TRBD1 as a possible D gene (5 bases). This CDR3 is built from 16 residues. Germline-derived CDR1 and CDR2 are SEHNR and FQNEAQ (reference sequence). Trimming shortened V by 0 bases and J by 2 bases, and 12 bases separated the two germline ends. DNA for the CDR3: TGTGCCAGCAGCTTAGCCAGGGCCAGCGCCACAGATACGCAGTATTTT. It is translated as CASSLARASATDTQYF.

On this clone itself: In the same sample, other DNA sequences code for this CDR3. The chain couples TRBV11-2 to TRBJ2-4; tentatively, D is TRBD2 (6 bases). Germline V gene lookup returns CDR1 SGHAT and CDR2 FQNNGV. The ends were cut back, 6 bases at V and 0 bases at J, with 18 bases in the middle. The CDR3 loop spans 17 amino acids. CDR3 protein: CASSSRDSGLAKNIQYF. The CDR3 DNA reads TGTGCCAGCAGTTCGCGCGATAGCGGCCTAGCCAAAAACATTCAGTACTTC.

The V call is TRBV4-1, the J call TRBJ2-3, with 7 positions matching TRBD1. V lost 4 bases to trimming and J lost 5 bases; unmatched junction nucleotides: 12. Germline CDR1 and CDR2: MGHRA and YSYEKL. The length of the CDR3 is 16 residues. The CDR3 here is CASSLQEVGGIDTQYF. The DNA for the CDR3 is TGCGCCAGCAGCCTCCAAGAGGTAGGGGGCATAGATACGCAGTATTTT.

This chain links TRBV4-1 with TRBJ1-4; D not certain. V lost 1 base and J lost 7, with 13 bases in between. The CDR3 totals 15 residues. CDR1 and CDR2 from the germline V gene are MGHRA and YSYEKL. For the CDR3, the DNA is TGCGCCAGCAGCCAAGTCGTTGGAGAGGGTGAAAAACTGTTTTTT. Its translation: CASSQVVGEGEKLFF.

Comments on this clone: The same CDR3 can be traced to other DNA sequences in this sample. Here the CDR3 reads CASSLRLAQVTGELFF. In nucleotides, the CDR3 is TGCGCCAGCAGCTTGAGGCTAGCTCAGGTCACCGGGGAGCTGTTTTTT. The V gene is TRBV5-1, the J gene TRBJ2-2; D is perhaps TRBD2 (5 bases). The CDR3 loop spans 16 amino acids. Germline V gives CDR1 SGHRS, CDR2 YFSETQ. Trimming removed 1 base from V and 4 bases from J, with 14 bases in between.

This sequence joins TRBV4-3 and TRBJ1-5; no reliable D call. V was cut by 4 bases and J by 2 bases, with 12 bases left in between. Germline V CDR1 and CDR2: LGHNA, YSLEER. This CDR3 comprises 15 residues. The CDR3 DNA sequence: TGCGCCAGCAGCCCAACAGTTTTGGGCAATCAGCCCCAGCATTTT. This gives the protein CASSPTVLGNQPQHF.

This clone was counted a single time. The chain uses TRBV4-1 and TRBJ1-5, with D unclear. V shed 4 bases and J shed 5 bases, with 12 bases lying between them. The CDR3 length is 14 residues. Germline loops: CDR1 MGHRA, CDR2 YSYEKL. CDR3 region: CASSLAIAHQPQHF. The CDR3 DNA reads TGCGCCAGCAGCCTAGCAATCGCTCATCAGCCCCAGCATTTT.

The chain has TRBV7-2 and TRBJ2-5; D could derive from TRBD1 or TRBD2 (5 bases each). The V gene's germline CDR1 is SGHTA and CDR2 FQGNSA. The CDR3 covers 14 residues. V lost 4 bases to trimming and J lost 0 bases, with 9 bases between them. The CDR3 DNA reads TGTGCCAGCAGCTCCTGGGGGTACCAAGAGACCCAGTACTTC. Translating it yields CASSSWGYQETQYF.

The V and J genes are TRBV6-5 and TRBJ1-1; D remains unclear. CDR1 and CDR2 from the germline V gene are MNHEY and SVGAGI. V was pared by 5 bases and J by 1 base, with 8 bases between. There are 13 residues in the CDR3. The CDR3: CASSPQGNTEAFF. CDR3 nucleotides: TGTGCCAGCAGTCCCCAAGGGAACACTGAAGCTTTCTTT.